The T cell receptor (beta chain) described here comes from a study of CD8 T cells in ankylosing spondylitis. Whole-study results and caveats: CD8+ disease-linked clones were present at relatively low frequencies in blood. Clones tied to disease were said to be significantly enriched in matched ankylosing spondylitis synovial fluid. Ankylosing spondylitis blood appeared to be characterized by a TCR beta motif of about eight highly homologous variants.

Each CDR3 protein gets one entry after TCRdb re-called the 5' RACE reads with MiXCR. The table lists 130,000 or so distinct CDR3 sequences, about 6.4% of them singletons, with 9% to 15% in the top ten. In regard to this clonotype: Its specificity is not known.

The sample consisted of blood, either unsorted or a sorted T cell fraction (not recorded which). The source of this sequence is a male donor with ankylosing spondylitis or in good health (not recorded which).

CDR3 loop: CASSLVQGAQETQYF. As DNA, the CDR3 is TGCGCCAGCAGCTTGGTCCAGGGGGCGCAGGAGACCCAGTACTTC. This chain uses TRBV5-1 with TRBJ2-5, with 8 bases matching TRBD1. With 0 bases clipped from V and 5 bases from J, the junction kept 6 bases outside the gene matches. This CDR3 region has 15 residues. The germline CDR1 and CDR2 sequences are SGHRS and YFSETQ.